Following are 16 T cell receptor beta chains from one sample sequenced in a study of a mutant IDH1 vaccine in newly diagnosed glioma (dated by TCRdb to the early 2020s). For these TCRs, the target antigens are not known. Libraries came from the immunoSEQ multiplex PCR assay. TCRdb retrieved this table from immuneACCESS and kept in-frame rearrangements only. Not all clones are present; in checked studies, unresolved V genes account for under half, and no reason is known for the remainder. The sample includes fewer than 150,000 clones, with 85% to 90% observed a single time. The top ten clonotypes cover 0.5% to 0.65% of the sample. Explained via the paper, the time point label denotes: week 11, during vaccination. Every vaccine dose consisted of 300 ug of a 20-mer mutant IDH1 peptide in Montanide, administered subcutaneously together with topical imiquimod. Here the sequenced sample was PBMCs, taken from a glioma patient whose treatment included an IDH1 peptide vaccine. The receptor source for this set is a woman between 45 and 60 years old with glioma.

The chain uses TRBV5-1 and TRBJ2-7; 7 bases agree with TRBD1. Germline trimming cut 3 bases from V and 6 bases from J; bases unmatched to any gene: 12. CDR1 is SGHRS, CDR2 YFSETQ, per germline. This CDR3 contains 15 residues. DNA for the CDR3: TGCGCCAGCAGCTGGGAGACAGGGAGAGGGCGCGAGCAGTACTTC. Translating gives CASSWETGRGREQYF.

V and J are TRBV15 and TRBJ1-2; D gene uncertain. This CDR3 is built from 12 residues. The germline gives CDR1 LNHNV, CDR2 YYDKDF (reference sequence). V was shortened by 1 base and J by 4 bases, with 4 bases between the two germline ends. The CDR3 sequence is CATSRGPYGYTF. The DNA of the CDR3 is TGTGCCACCAGCAGAGGACCCTATGGCTACACCTTC.

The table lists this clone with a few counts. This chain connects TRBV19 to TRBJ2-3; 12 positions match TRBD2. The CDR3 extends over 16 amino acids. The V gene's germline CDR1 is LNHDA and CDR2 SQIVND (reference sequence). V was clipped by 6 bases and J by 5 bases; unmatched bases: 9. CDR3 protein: CASSPLAGGPGDTQYF. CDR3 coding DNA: TGTGCCAGTAGCCCCCTAGCGGGAGGGCCGGGAGATACGCAGTATTTT.

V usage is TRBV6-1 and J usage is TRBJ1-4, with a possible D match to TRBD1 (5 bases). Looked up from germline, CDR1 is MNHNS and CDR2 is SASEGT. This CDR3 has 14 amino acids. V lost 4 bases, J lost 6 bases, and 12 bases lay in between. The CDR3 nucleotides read TGTGCCAGCAGTGGACAGCTGTTTGATGAAAAACTGTTTTTT. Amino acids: CASSGQLFDEKLFF.

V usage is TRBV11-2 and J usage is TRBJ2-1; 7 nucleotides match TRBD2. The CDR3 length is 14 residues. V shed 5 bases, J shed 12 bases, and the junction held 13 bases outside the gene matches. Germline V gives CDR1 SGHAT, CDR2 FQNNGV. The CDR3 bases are TGTGCCAGCAGCGCCCTATATGCGGGAGACCCGCAGTTCTTC. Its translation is CASSALYAGDPQFF. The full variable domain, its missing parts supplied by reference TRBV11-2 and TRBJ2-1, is EAGVAQSPRYKIIEKRQSVAFWCNPISGHATLYWYQQILGQGPKLLIQFQNNGVVDDSQLPKDRFSAERLKGVDSTLKIQPAKLEDSAVYLCASSALYAGDPQFFGPGTRLTVL.

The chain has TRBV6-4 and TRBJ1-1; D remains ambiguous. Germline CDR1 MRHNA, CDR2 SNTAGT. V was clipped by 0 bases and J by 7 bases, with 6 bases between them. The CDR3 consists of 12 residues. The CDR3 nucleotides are TGTGCCAGCAGTGACTCGAATAGTGAAGCTTTCTTT. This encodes CASSDSNSEAFF.

This CDR3 is CASSSGTLDYGYTF. In nucleotides, the CDR3 is TGCGCCAGCAGCTCGGGGACACTTGACTATGGCTACACCTTC. J is TRBJ1-2 and V is TRBV5-1, with D possibly being TRBD1 (6 bases). From germline, CDR1 is SGHRS and CDR2 YFSETQ. The CDR3 is 14 amino acids. Trimming took off 3 bases at V and 3 bases at J, with 12 bases between the two ends.

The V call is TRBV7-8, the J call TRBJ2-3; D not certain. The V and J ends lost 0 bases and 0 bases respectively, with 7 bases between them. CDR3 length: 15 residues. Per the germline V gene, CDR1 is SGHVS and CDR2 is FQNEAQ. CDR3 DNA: TGTGCCAGCAGCTTAGCGGCCCTAAGCACAGATACGCAGTATTTT. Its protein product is CASSLAALSTDTQYF.

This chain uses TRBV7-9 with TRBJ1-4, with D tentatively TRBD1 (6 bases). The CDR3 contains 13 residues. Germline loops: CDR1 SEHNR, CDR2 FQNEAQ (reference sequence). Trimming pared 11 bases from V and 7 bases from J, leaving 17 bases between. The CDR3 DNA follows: TGTGCCGGGGGCAGAGCCCAGGGTGAAAAACTGTTTTTT. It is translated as CAGGRAQGEKLFF.

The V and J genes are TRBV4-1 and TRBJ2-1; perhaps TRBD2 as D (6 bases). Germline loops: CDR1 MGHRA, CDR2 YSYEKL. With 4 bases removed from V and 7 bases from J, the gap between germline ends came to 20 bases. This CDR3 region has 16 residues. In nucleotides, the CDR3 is TGCGCCAGCAGCCCCTTTGACAGACGTCGGGGGAATGAGCAGTTCTTC. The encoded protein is CASSPFDRRRGNEQFF.

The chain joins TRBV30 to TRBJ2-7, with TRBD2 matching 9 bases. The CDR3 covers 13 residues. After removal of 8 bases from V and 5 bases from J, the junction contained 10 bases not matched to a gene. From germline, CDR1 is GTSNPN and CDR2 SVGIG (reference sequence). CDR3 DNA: TGTGCCAGAGGGCTAGCGGGAATCCACGAGCAGTACTTC. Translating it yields CARGLAGIHEQYF. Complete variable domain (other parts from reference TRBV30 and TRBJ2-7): SQTIHQWPATLVQPVGSPLSLECTVEGTSNPNLYWYRQAAGRGLQLLFYSVGIGQISSEVPQNLSASRPQDRQFILSSKKLLLSDSGFYLCARGLAGIHEQYFGPGTRLTVT.

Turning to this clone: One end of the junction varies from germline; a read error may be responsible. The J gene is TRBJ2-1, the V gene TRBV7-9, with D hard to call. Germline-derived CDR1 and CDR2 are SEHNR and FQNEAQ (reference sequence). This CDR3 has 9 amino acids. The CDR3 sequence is CASSFSWVF. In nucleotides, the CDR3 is TGTGCCAGCAGCTTCTCGTGGGTCTTC. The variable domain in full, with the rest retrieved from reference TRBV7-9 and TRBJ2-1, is DTGVSQNPRHKITKRGQNVTFRCDPISEHNRLYWYRQTLGQGPEFLTYFQNEAQLEKSRLLSDRFSAERPKGSFSTLEIQRTEQGDSAMYLCASSFSWVFGPGTRLTVL.

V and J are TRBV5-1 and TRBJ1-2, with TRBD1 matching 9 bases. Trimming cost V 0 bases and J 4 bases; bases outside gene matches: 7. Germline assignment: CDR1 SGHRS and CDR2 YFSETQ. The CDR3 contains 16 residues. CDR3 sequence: CASSLAETGGVYGYTF. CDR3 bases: TGCGCCAGCAGCTTGGCCGAGACAGGGGGAGTCTATGGCTACACCTTC.

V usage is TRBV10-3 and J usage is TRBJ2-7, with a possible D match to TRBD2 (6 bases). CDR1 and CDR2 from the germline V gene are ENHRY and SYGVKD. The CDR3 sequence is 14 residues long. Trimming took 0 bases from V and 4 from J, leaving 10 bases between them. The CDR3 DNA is TGTGCCATCAGTGAGTCGACTAGAACATACGAGCAGTACTTC. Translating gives CAISESTRTYEQYF.

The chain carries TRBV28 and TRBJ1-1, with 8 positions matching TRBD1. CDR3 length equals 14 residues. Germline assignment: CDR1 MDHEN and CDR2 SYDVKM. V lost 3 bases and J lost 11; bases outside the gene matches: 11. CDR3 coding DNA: TGTGCCAGCAGTTTGACAGGGGTTGGGTGGGGGGCTTTCTTT. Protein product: CASSLTGVGWGAFF. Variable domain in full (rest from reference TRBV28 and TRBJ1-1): DVKVTQSSRYLVKRTGEKVFLECVQDMDHENMFWYRQDPGLGLRLIYFSYDVKMKEKGDIPEGYSVSREKKERFSLILESASTNQTSMYLCASSLTGVGWGAFFGQGTRLTVV.

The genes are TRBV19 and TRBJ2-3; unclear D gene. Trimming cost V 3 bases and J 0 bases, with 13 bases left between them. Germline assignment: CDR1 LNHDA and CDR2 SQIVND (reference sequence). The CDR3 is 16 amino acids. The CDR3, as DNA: TGTGCCAGTAGTATCCAGTCGCTCTCTAGCACAGATACGCAGTATTTT. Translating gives CASSIQSLSSTDTQYF.